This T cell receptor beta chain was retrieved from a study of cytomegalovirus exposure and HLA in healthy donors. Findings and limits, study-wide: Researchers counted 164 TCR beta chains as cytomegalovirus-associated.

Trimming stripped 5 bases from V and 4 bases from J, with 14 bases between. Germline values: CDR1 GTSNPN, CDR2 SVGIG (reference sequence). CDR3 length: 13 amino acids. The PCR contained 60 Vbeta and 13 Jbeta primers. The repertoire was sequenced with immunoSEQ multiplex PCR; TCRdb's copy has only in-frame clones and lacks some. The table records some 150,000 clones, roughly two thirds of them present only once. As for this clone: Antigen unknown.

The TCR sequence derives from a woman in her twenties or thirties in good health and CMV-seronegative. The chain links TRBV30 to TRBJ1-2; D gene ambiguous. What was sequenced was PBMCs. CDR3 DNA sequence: TGTGCCTGGCAGCGTATATTTGGCTATGGCTACACCTTC. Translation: CAWQRIFGYGYTF.